Each of the 12 T cell receptor beta chains below was sequenced from the same sample in a study of blood T cells in healthy people across ages. A second PCR of 7 to 11 cycles used a sample-barcoded 5' primer and a J-beta primer mix. TCRdb reprocessed the 5' RACE reads with MiXCR, giving one entry per CDR3 protein. The sample shows more than 650,000 distinct CDR3 sequences, about 26% of them seen only once. This sample was shared with a second study, whose subject was T cells of mothers and their children.

Sequencing was carried out using blood. The receptors shown here come from a boy aged 5-17 years in good health.

This clonotype was recorded a few times. This chain uses TRBV7-8 with TRBJ2-2, with 7 bases identical to TRBD1. Losses at the gene ends were 5 bases for V and 4 bases for J; bases not matched to a gene: 7. This CDR3 comprises 15 residues. The germline CDR1 and CDR2 sequences are SGHVS and FQNEAQ. Here the CDR3 reads CASSLDRAGTGELFF. The CDR3 DNA reads as TGTGCCAGCAGCCTAGACAGGGCGGGCACCGGGGAGCTGTTTTTT.

This chain links TRBV28 with TRBJ2-7, with D perhaps TRBD1 or TRBD2 (5 bases each). The J call could be wrong; TRBJ2-1 is a better fit for the DNA end. There are 12 residues in the CDR3. CDR1 is MDHEN and CDR2 is SYDVKM in the germline V gene. CDR3 residues: CASSLGAGEQFF. The CDR3 coding sequence is TGTGCCAGCAGTCTTGGGGCGGGTGAGCAGTTCTTC.

The chain has TRBV20-1 and TRBJ2-1; D is perhaps TRBD2 (5 bases). Trimming stripped 5 bases from V and 3 bases from J, with 11 bases between. CDR1 and CDR2 from the germline V gene are DFQATT and SNEGSKA (reference sequence). The CDR3 runs 13 residues. The CDR3 DNA reads TGCAGTGCTCTCCGGGATTTCTACAATGAGCAGTTCTTC. This codes for CSALRDFYNEQFF.

The chain joins TRBV7-9 to TRBJ2-7; no reliable D call. CDR1 is SEHNR and CDR2 is FQNEAQ in the germline V gene (reference sequence). The length of the CDR3 is 13 residues. Trimming removed 0 bases at V and 6 bases at J, with 9 bases between. The CDR3 DNA sequence: TGTGCCAGCAGCTTAGCATTCGGATCCGAGCAGTACTTC. The encoded protein is CASSLAFGSEQYF.

This clonotype occurred a few times. The J gene is TRBJ2-1, the V gene TRBV20-1; no clear D. Trimming left V 1 base short and J 6 bases short, with 10 bases between. The CDR3 consists of 13 residues. Germline V gene sequence: CDR1 DFQATT, CDR2 SNEGSKA (reference sequence). Written as DNA, the CDR3 is TGCAGTGCTAGAGCTTCGACCTCCAATGAGCAGTTCTTC. Translated, it gives CSARASTSNEQFF.

J is TRBJ2-5 and V is TRBV20-1, with TRBD2 identical over 7 bases. The ends lost 6 bases at V and 1 base at J; junction bases unmatched: 8. The CDR3 is 14 residues long. The germline CDR1 and CDR2 sequences are DFQATT and SNEGSKA (reference sequence). The CDR3 bases are TGCAGTGCCCCGGCGGCGGGAGCCCAAGAGACCCAGTACTTC. As protein: CSAPAAGAQETQYF.

The V and J genes are TRBV5-1 and TRBJ1-2; perhaps TRBD1 as D (5 bases). Trimming took 7 bases from V and 3 from J, leaving 16 bases between them. Germline CDR1 is SGHRS and CDR2 is YFSETQ. The CDR3 covers 14 residues. The CDR3 coding sequence is TGCGCCAGCCAAGACAATGTGGGGGACTATGGCTACACCTTC. This translates into CASQDNVGDYGYTF. The full variable domain, completed using reference TRBV5-1 and TRBJ1-2, is KAGVTQTPRYLIKTRGQQVTLSCSPISGHRSVSWYQQTPGQGLQFLFEYFSETQRNKGNFPGRFSGRQFSNSRSEMNVSTLELGDSALYLCASQDNVGDYGYTFGSGTRLTVV.

The rearrangement uses TRBV4-2 and TRBJ2-7, with TRBD1 as a possible D gene (7 bases). Germline CDR1 and CDR2: LGHNA and YNFKEQ. The length of the CDR3 is 15 residues. V lost 4 bases and J 1 base, leaving 14 bases between the germline ends. This CDR3 is CASSPRDSESYEQYF. In DNA, the CDR3 is TGTGCCAGCAGCCCGCGGGACAGTGAATCCTACGAGCAGTACTTC.

This clonotype came up a few times. The chain carries TRBV11-2 and TRBJ2-3, with 8 bases lining up with TRBD2. V trimming: 3 bases; J trimming: 4 bases; junction bases outside the gene matches: 3. The CDR3 length is 14 residues. The germline V gene has CDR1 SGHAT and CDR2 FQNNGV. CDR3 DNA sequence: TGTGCCAGCAGCTTCGGGAGGGGATCAGATACGCAGTATTTT. This sequence encodes CASSFGRGSDTQYF.

The chain uses TRBV7-3 and TRBJ1-6; 7 bases are shared with TRBD1. This CDR3 is built from 13 residues. In germline, CDR1 is SGHTA, CDR2 FQGTGA. After removal of 3 bases from V and 8 bases from J, the junction contained 1 base not matched to a gene. The CDR3 reads CASSLGQYSPLHF. CDR3 DNA: TGTGCCAGCAGCTTGGGACAGTATTCACCCCTCCACTTT.

This clonotype appeared a few times. V and J are TRBV7-9 and TRBJ1-2, with no clear D. Per the germline V gene, CDR1 is SEHNR and CDR2 is FQNEAQ (reference sequence). The CDR3 loop spans 11 amino acids. V lost 6 bases and J lost 5, with 7 bases in between. CDR3 amino acids: CASSPAYGYTF. The CDR3 DNA reads TGTGCCAGCAGTCCAGCGTATGGCTACACCTTC.

This clonotype came up a few times. The chain carries TRBV2 and TRBJ1-2, with a tentative D call TRBD1 (6 bases). V lost 4 bases and J lost 2, with 14 bases in between. CDR1 and CDR2 (germline): SNHLY, FYNNEI. There are 15 residues in the CDR3. The CDR3 nucleotides read TGTGCCAGCAGTGCCTTACAGGGATCGAACTATGGCTACACCTTC. It yields the protein CASSALQGSNYGYTF.